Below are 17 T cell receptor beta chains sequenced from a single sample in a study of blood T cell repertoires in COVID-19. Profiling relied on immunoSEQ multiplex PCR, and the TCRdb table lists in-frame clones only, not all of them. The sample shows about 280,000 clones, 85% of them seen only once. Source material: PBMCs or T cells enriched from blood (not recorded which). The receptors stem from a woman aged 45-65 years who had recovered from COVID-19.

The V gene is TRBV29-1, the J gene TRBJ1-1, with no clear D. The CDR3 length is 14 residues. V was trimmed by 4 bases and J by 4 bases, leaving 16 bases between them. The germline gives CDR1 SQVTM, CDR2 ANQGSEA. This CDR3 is CSVVGEGRVTEAFF. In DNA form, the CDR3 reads TGCAGCGTTGTAGGTGAGGGTAGGGTCACTGAAGCTTTCTTT. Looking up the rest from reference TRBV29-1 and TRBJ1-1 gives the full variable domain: SAVISQKPSRDICQRGTSLTIQCQVDSQVTMMFWYRQQPGQSLTLIATANQGSEATYESGFVIDKFPISRPNLTFSTLTVSNMSPEDSSIYLCSVVGEGRVTEAFFGQGTRLTVV.

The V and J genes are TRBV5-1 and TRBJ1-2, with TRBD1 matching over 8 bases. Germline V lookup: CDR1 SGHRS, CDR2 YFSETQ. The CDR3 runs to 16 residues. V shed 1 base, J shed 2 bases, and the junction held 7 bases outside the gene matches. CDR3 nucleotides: TGCGCCAGCAGCTTGTCAGGGGGCACAGTGAACTATGGCTACACCTTC. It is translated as CASSLSGGTVNYGYTF.

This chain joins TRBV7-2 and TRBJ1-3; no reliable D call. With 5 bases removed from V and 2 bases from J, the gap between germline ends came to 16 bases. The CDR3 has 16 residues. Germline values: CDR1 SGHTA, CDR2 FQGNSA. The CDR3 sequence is CASSPHNAGAGNTIYF. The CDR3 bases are TGTGCCAGCAGCCCACATAATGCGGGAGCTGGAAACACCATATATTTT.

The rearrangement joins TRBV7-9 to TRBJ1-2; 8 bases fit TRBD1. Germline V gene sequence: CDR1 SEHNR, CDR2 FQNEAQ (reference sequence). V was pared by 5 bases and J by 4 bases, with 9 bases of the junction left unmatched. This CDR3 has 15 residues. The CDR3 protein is CASSPPDRVSYGYTF. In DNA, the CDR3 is TGTGCCAGCAGCCCTCCGGACAGGGTGAGCTATGGCTACACCTTC.

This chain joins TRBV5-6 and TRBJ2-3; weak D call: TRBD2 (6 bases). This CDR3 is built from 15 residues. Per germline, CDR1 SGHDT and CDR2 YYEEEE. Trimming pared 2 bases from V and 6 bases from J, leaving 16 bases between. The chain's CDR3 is CASSFPRYGGDTQYF. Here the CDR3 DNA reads TGTGCCAGCAGCTTTCCTAGATATGGGGGGGATACGCAGTATTTT.

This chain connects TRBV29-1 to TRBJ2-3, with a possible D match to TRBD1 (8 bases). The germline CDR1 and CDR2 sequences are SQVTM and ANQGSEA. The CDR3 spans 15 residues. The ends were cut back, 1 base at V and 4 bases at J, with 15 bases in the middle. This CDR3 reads CSVEGGQGGPDTQYF. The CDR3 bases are TGCAGCGTTGAAGGCGGACAGGGAGGGCCAGATACGCAGTATTTT.

The CDR3 DNA follows: TGTGCCAGCAGCCACGAGTTTTTTAATGAAAAACTGTTTTTT. Residues: CASSHEFFNEKLFF. The V gene is TRBV3-1 (or the pseudogene TRBV3-2), the J gene TRBJ1-4, with D uncertain. Germline V gives CDR1 LGHDT, CDR2 YNNKEL (reference sequence). V was shortened by 3 bases and J by 4 bases, with 9 bases between the two germline ends. The CDR3 is 14 residues long.

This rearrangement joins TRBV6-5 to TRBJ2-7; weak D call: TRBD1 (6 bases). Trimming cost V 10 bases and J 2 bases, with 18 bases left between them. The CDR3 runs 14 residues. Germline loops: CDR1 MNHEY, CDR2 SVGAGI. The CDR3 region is CATRDTRRAYEQYF. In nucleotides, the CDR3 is TGTGCCACCCGGGACACTCGGCGGGCCTACGAGCAGTACTTC.

This CDR3 reads CASSLTVYGYTF. DNA for the CDR3: TGTGCCAGCAGTTTGACAGTATATGGCTACACCTTC. The V and J genes are TRBV28 and TRBJ1-2; D is possibly TRBD1 (5 bases). The CDR3 consists of 12 residues. V gave up 3 bases and J gave up 5 bases, with 7 bases separating them. Germline-derived CDR1 and CDR2 are MDHEN and SYDVKM.

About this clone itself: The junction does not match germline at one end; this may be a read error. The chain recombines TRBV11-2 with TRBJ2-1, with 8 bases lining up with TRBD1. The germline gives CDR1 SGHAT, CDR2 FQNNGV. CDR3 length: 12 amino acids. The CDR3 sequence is CASSFPDRAEVF. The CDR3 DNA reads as TGTGCCAGCAGCTTCCCGGACAGGGCGGAGGTCTTC.

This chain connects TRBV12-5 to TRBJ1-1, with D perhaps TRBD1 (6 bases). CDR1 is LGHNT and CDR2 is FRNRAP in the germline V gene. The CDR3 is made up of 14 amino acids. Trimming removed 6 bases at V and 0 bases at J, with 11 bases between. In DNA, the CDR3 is TGTGCTAGTGGCCTCGGGGACATGAACACTGAAGCTTTCTTT. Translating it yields CASGLGDMNTEAFF. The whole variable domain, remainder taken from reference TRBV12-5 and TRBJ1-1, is DARVTQTPRHKVTEMGQEVTMRCQPILGHNTVFWYRQTMMQGLELLAYFRNRAPLDDSGMPKDRFSAEMPDATLATLKIQPSEPRDSAVYFCASGLGDMNTEAFFGQGTRLTVV.

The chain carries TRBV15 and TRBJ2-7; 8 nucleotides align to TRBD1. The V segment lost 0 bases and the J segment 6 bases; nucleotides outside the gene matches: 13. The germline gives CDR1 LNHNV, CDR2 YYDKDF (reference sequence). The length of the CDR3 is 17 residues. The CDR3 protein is CATSRDSFVSGGREQYF. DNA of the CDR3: TGTGCCACCAGCAGAGATTCGTTTGTCTCAGGGGGCCGCGAGCAGTACTTC.

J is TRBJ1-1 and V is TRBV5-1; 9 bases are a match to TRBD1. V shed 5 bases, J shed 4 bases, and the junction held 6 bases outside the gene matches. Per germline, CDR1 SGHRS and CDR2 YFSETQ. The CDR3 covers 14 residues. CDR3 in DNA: TGCGCCAGCAGTACAGGGGGCGCAGGCACTGAAGCTTTCTTT. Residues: CASSTGGAGTEAFF.

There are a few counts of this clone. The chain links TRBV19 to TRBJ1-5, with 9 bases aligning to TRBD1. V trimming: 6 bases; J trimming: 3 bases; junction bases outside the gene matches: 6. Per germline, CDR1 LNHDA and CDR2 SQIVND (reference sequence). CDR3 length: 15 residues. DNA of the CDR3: TGTGCCAGTAGGCCGGACAGGGGTCACAATCAGCCCCAGCATTTT. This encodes CASRPDRGHNQPQHF.

CDR3 sequence: CASSPPGVNGRYEQYF. As DNA, the CDR3 is TGTGCCAGCTCACCACCGGGAGTAAATGGCCGATACGAGCAGTACTTC. The chain has TRBV18 and TRBJ2-7, with D perhaps TRBD2 (5 bases). The CDR3 covers 16 residues. From germline, CDR1 is KGHSH and CDR2 LQKENI. V lost 0 bases and J lost 4, with 16 bases in between. The complete variable domain, with remaining parts taken from reference TRBV18 and TRBJ2-7, reads NAGVMQNPRHLVRRRGQEARLRCSPMKGHSHVYWYRQLPEEGLKFMVYLQKENIIDESGMPKERFSAEFPKEGPSILRIQQVVRGDSAAYFCASSPPGVNGRYEQYFGPGTRLTVT.

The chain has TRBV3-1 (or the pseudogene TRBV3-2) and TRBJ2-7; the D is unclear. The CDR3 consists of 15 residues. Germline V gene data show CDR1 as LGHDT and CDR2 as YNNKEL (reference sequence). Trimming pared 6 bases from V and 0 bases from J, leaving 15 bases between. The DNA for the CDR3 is TGTGCCAGCAGTTTCAGCGCCCGGAGCTCCTACGAGCAGTACTTC. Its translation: CASSFSARSSYEQYF.

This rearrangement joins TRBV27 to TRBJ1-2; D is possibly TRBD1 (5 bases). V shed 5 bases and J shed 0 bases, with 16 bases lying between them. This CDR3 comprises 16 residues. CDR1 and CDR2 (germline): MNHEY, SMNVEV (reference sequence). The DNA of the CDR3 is TGTGCCAGCAGTCCGGGACTAGAATTAGCTAACTATGGCTACACCTTC. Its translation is CASSPGLELANYGYTF.